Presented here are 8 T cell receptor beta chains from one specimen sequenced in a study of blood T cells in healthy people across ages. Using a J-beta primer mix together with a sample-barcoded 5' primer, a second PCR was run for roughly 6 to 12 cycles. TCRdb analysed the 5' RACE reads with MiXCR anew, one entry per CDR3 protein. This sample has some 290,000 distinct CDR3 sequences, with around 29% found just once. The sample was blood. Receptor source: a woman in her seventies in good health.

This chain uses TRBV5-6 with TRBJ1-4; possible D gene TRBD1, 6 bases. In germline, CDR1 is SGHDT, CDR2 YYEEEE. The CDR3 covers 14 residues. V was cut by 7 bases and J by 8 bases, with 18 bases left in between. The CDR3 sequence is CASANGQRGEKLFF. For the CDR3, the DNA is TGTGCCAGCGCCAACGGACAGCGAGGAGAAAAACTGTTTTTT.

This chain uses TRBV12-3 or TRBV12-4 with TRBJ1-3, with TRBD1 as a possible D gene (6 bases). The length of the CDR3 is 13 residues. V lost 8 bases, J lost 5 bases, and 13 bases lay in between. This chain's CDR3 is CASQGSVRNTIYF. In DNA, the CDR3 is TGTGCCAGCCAGGGGTCGGTCAGAAACACCATATATTTT.

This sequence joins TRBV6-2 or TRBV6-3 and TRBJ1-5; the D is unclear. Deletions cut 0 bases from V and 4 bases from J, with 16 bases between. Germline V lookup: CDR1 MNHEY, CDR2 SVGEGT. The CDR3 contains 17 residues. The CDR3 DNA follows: TGTGCCAGCAGTTACTCGTTCCCGGGTGGAGGAAATCAGCCCCAGCATTTT. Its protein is CASSYSFPGGGNQPQHF.

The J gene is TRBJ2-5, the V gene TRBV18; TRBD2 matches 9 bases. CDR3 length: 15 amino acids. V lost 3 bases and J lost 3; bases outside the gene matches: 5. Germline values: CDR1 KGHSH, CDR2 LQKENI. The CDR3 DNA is TGTGCCAGCTCACCCCTACCTAGCGGGGAAGAGACCCAGTACTTC. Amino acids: CASSPLPSGEETQYF.

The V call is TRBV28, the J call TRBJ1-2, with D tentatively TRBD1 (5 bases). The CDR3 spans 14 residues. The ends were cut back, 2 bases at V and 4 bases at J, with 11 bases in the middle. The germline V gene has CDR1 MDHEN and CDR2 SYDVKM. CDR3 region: CASSLTTAIYGYTF. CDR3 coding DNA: TGTGCCAGCAGTTTAACGACAGCTATCTATGGCTACACCTTC.

The CDR3 nucleotides are TGCGCCAGCAGCTTTGCGGGACAGGGAAGTAATGAGCAGTTCTTC. Amino acid sequence: CASSFAGQGSNEQFF. The gene calls are TRBV5-1 and TRBJ2-1; 9 bases are shared with TRBD1. Germline assignment: CDR1 SGHRS and CDR2 YFSETQ. CDR3 length: 15 amino acids. The V segment lost 2 bases and the J segment 7 bases; nucleotides outside the gene matches: 7.

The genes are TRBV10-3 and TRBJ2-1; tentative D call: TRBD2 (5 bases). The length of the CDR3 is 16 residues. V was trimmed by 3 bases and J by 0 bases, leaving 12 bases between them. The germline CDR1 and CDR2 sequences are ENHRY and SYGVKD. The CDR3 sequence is CAISDTAANSYNEQFF. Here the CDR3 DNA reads TGTGCCATCAGTGATACAGCGGCTAACTCCTACAATGAGCAGTTCTTC.

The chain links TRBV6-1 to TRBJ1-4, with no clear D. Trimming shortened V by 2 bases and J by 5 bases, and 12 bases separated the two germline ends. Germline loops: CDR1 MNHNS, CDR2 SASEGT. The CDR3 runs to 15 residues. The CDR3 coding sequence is TGTGCCAGCAGTGAAATTGGTCGGACGAATGAAAAACTGTTTTTT. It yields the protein CASSEIGRTNEKLFF.